Listed below are T cell receptor beta chains from one sample, sequenced in a study of Ad26.COV2.S vaccination and SARS-CoV-2 variants. TCRdb keeps only in-frame clones here, not all; method: immunoSEQ multiplex PCR. Counted here are about 350,000 clones, around nine tenths occurring once; the ten biggest clones make up roughly 10%. The material sequenced was peripheral blood, taken in a trial of Ad26.COV2.S vaccine versus placebo. Receptors originate from a person between 18 and 65 years old who received the Ad26.COV2.S COVID-19 vaccine or a placebo. Each CDR3 is given with its conserved first and last residue. The D gene is left open where the match is weak. Where a row states a size, it is once, few, many or the class of an expanded clone; other rows omit it.

-	TRBV5-1	TRBJ2-1	-	CASSLSEGGGREQFF	TGCGCCAGCAGCTTGAGTGAAGGTGGGGGCCGAGAGCAGTTCTTC
-	TRBV29-1	TRBJ2-7	TRBD2	CSAGGSGGYEQYF	TGCAGCGCCGGGGGTAGCGGGGGGTACGAGCAGTACTTC
-	TRBV6-2/TRBV6-3	TRBJ2-1	-	CASSEVQGFSYNEQFF	TGTGCCAGCAGTGAGGTTCAGGGTTTTTCCTACAATGAGCAGTTCTTC
-	TRBV6-2/TRBV6-3	TRBJ1-2	-	CASSQSGRRAYGYTF	TGTGCCAGCAGTCAATCCGGACGGCGGGCCTATGGCTACACCTTC
-	TRBV11-2	TRBJ1-2	-	CASRSPGRGGYGYTF	TGTGCCAGCAGATCGCCCGGCCGGGGCGGATATGGCTACACCTTC
-	TRBV7-6	TRBJ2-3	TRBD1	CASSPQGTGTITDTQYF	TGTGCCAGCAGCCCACAGGGGACAGGGACTATCACAGATACGCAGTATTTT
few	TRBV2	TRBJ1-1	-	CASSVTGWGTEAFF	TGTGCCAGCAGCGTCACAGGGTGGGGCACTGAAGCTTTCTTT
-	TRBV9	TRBJ2-7	-	CASSLAPQSYEQYF	TGTGCCAGCAGCCTTGCCCCCCAATCCTACGAGCAGTACTTC
-	TRBV9	TRBJ2-1	TRBD2	CASSVVGTSDEQFF	TGTGCCAGCAGCGTAGTAGGGACTAGCGATGAGCAGTTCTTC
-	TRBV6-2/TRBV6-3	TRBJ1-1	-	CASSYAAGTEAFF	TGTGCCAGCAGTTACGCTGCCGGCACTGAAGCTTTCTTT